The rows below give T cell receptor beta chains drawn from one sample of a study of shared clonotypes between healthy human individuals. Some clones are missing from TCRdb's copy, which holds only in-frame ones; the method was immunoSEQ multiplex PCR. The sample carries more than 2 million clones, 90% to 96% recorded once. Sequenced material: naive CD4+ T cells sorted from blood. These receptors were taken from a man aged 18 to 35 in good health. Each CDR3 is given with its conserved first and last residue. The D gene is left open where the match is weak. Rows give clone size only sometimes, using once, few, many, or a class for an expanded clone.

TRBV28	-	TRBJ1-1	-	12	CASSFLNTEAFF	TGTGCCAGCAGTTTTCTGAACACTGAAGCTTTCTTT
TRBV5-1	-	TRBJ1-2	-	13	CASSLVAWDTQTF	TGCGCCAGCAGCTTGGTTGCTTGGGACACACAAACCTTC
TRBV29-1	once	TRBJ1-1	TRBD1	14	CSVRTGVTNTEAFF	TGCAGCGTTAGGACAGGGGTGACGAACACTGAAGCTTTCTTT
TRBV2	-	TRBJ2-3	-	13	CASSEQSTDTQYF	TGTGCCAGCAGTGAACAGAGCACAGATACGCAGTATTTT
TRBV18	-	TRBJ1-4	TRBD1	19	CASSPVLGQGFRPNEKLFF	TGTGCCAGCTCACCAGTTTTGGGACAGGGTTTTCGGCCTAATGAAAAACTGTTTTTT
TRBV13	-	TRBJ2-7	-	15	CASSLRRGDSYEQYF	TGTGCCAGCAGCTTAAGGCGGGGAGACAGCTACGAGCAGTACTTC
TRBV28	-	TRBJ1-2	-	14	CASSFPPEVYGYTF	TGTGCCAGCAGTTTCCCCCCGGAGGTCTATGGCTACACCTTC
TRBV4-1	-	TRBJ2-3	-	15	CASSKGGFVTDTQYF	TGCGCCAGCAGCAAGGGCGGGTTTGTCACAGATACGCAGTATTTT
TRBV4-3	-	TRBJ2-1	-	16	CASSQVLAPLRNEQFF	TGCGCCAGCAGCCAAGTCCTAGCCCCTCTCCGGAATGAGCAGTTCTTC
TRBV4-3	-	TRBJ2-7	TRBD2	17	CASSQDFATSGTLEQYF	TGCGCCAGCAGCCAAGATTTCGCGACTAGCGGGACCCTCGAGCAGTACTTC
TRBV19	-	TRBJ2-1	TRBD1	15	CASSTDRVPNNEQFF	TGTGCCAGTAGTACCGACAGGGTACCCAACAATGAGCAGTTCTTC
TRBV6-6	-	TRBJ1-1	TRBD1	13	CASSRDQGVEAFF	TGTGCCAGCAGTCGCGACCAGGGGGTTGAAGCTTTCTTT
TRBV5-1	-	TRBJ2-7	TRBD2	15	CASSFSGLAGHEQYF	TGCGCCAGCAGTTTTTCGGGACTAGCGGGCCACGAGCAGTACTTC
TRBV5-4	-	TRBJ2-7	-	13	CASSRDTSYEQYF	TGTGCCAGCAGCCGGGACACATCCTACGAGCAGTACTTC
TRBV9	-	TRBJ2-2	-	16	CASSVDGGFNTGELFF	TGTGCCAGCAGCGTAGACGGCGGGTTTAACACCGGGGAGCTGTTTTTT
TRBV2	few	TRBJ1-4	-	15	CASSEDLGEVEKLFF	TGTGCCAGCAGTGAAGACCTGGGTGAGGTTGAAAAACTGTTTTTT
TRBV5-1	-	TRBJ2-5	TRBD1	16	CASSLDGNRGLETQYF	TGCGCCAGCAGCTTGGACGGTAACAGGGGGCTAGAGACCCAGTACTTC
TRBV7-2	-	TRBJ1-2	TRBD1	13	CASSDPQGAGYTF	TGTGCCAGCAGCGACCCGCAGGGGGCGGGCTACACCTTC
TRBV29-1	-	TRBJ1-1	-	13	CSVDRRQGTEAFF	TGCAGCGTTGATAGGCGCCAGGGCACTGAAGCTTTCTTT
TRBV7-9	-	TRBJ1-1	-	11	CASSFHTEAFF	TGTGCCAGCAGCTTCCACACTGAAGCTTTCTTT
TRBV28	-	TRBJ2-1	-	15	CASSSPGLSYNEQFF	TGTGCCAGCAGCAGCCCGGGACTCTCCTACAATGAGCAGTTCTTC
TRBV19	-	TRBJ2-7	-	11	CATKGGPEQYF	TGTGCCACTAAGGGGGGGCCCGAGCAGTACTTC
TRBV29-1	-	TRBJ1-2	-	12	CSVDSYDYGYTF	TGCAGCGTTGACAGCTACGACTATGGCTACACCTTC
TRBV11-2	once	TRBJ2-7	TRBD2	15	CASSYLAGDSYEQYF	TGTGCCAGCAGCTATTTAGCGGGGGACTCCTACGAGCAGTACTTC
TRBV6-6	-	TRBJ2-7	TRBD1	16	CASSSTGGERSYEQYF	TGTGCCAGCAGTTCTACAGGGGGCGAAAGGAGCTACGAGCAGTACTTC
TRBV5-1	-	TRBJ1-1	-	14	CASSPRTKNTEAFF	TGCGCCAGCAGCCCCCGGACGAAGAACACTGAAGCTTTCTTT
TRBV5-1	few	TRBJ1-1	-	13	CASSLKGNTEAFF	TGCGCCAGCAGCTTGAAGGGGAACACTGAAGCTTTCTTT
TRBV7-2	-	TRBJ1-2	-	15	CASSLAPGIRDGYTF	TGTGCCAGCAGCTTAGCTCCCGGGATTAGAGATGGCTACACCTTC
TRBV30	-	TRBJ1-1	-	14	CAWSVPPMNTEAFF	TGTGCCTGGAGTGTACCCCCTATGAACACTGAAGCTTTCTTT
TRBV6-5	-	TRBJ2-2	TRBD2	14	CASSRAGEAGELFF	TGTGCCAGCAGTCGAGCGGGAGAGGCCGGGGAGCTGTTTTTT
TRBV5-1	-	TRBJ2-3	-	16	CASSYLTSTSTDTQYF	TGCGCCAGCAGCTACCTGACATCCACTAGCACAGATACGCAGTATTTT
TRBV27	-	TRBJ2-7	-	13	CASSFLDVHEQYF	TGTGCCAGCAGTTTTCTGGACGTCCACGAGCAGTACTTC
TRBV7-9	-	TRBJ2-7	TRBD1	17	CASSRRTGPLGSYEQYF	TGTGCCAGCAGCCGCAGGACAGGCCCCCTAGGGTCCTACGAGCAGTACTTC
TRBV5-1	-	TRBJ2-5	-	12	CASSSNQETQYF	TGCGCCAGCAGCTCTAACCAAGAGACCCAGTACTTC
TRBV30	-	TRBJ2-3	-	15	CAWSVNLVGTDTQYF	TGTGCCTGGAGTGTTAATTTGGTGGGAACAGATACGCAGTATTTT
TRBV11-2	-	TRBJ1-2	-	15	CASSLVPTGNYGYTF	TGTGCCAGCAGCTTAGTCCCCACAGGGAACTATGGCTACACCTTC
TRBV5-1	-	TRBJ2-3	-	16	CASSSRPGTEQGTQYF	TGCGCCAGCAGCTCTAGACCCGGGACTGAGCAGGGTACGCAGTATTTT
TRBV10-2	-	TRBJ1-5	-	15	CASWLGALDNQPQHF	TGCGCCAGCTGGCTGGGGGCTCTTGACAATCAGCCCCAGCATTTT
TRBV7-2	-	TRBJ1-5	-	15	CASSLRGFGNQPQHF	TGTGCCAGCAGCTTAAGGGGTTTTGGCAATCAGCCCCAGCATTTT
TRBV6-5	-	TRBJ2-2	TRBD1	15	CASSRTGLGTGELFF	TGTGCCAGCAGTCGGACAGGTTTGGGCACCGGGGAGCTGTTTTTT
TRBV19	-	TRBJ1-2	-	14	CASSPAGGLHGYTF	TGTGCCAGTAGTCCCGCCGGGGGACTCCATGGCTACACCTTC
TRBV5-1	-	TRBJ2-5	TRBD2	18	CASSLAPPGTSGLETQYF	TGCGCCAGCAGCTTGGCTCCCCCCGGGACTAGCGGTTTGGAGACCCAGTACTTC